The 4 T cell receptor beta chains given below trace back to one sample, sequenced in a study of read filtering for tumor transcriptome and immune sequencing. The library was built from about 400 ng RNA with molecular barcoded adaptors for alpha/delta and beta/gamma chains. TCRdb recomputed calls from the reads with MiXCR, one row per CDR3 protein. In the table there are 75,000 to 95,000 distinct CDR3 sequences, 12% of which are singletons. The material sequenced was a population of CD138-negative cells sorted from bone marrow. The source is a donor aged 40 or over with multiple myeloma.

This clonotype was counted at least ten times. DNA of the CDR3: TGTGCCAGCAGCTCTCGACCAGGGGAAATGTCCACAGATACGCAGTATTTT. Amino acids: CASSSRPGEMSTDTQYF. The chain carries TRBV7-2 and TRBJ2-3, with D possibly being TRBD1 (6 bases). Trimming left V 4 bases short and J 2 bases short, with 19 bases between. The CDR3 contains 17 residues. The germline V gene has CDR1 SGHTA and CDR2 FQGNSA.

This clonotype was seen many times. V usage is TRBV20-1 and J usage is TRBJ2-7; 7 bases match TRBD2. CDR3 size: 15 residues. V lost 6 bases, J lost 0 bases, and 11 bases stayed unmatched. Per germline, CDR1 DFQATT and CDR2 SNEGSKA (reference sequence). In nucleotides, the CDR3 is TGCAGTGCCCAAGGGAGGCCTAGCGGCTCCTACGAGCAGTACTTC. Its protein product is CSAQGRPSGSYEQYF.

This clonotype was counted at least ten times. The V and J genes are TRBV20-1 and TRBJ2-3, with a tentative D call TRBD2 (6 bases). The V and J ends lost 1 base and 1 base respectively, with 9 bases between them. Per the germline V gene, CDR1 is DFQATT and CDR2 is SNEGSKA (reference sequence). The CDR3 has 14 amino acids. CDR3 DNA sequence: TGCAGTGCTAGAGGACTAGAGGGCACAGATACGCAGTATTTT. As protein: CSARGLEGTDTQYF.

The chain couples TRBV12-3 or TRBV12-4 to TRBJ2-1; the match to TRBD2 covers 15 bases. The CDR3 totals 18 residues. J gave up 5 bases and V 5 bases, and 10 bases lay outside the gene matches. DNA of the CDR3: TGTGCCAGCAGTCCCATAGGACTAGCGGGAGGGCAAGACAATGAGCAGTTCTTC. Translation: CASSPIGLAGGQDNEQFF.